A single sample is the source of the 28 T cell receptor beta chains below, sequenced in a study of neoadjuvant anti-PD-1 for oral cavity cancer (dated by TCRdb to about 2021). The library came from the immunoSEQ multiplex PCR assay. TCRdb took this table from immuneACCESS and kept in-frame rearrangements with V and J called. Such tables lack part of the clones; where checked against another copy, unresolved V genes explain under half of the gap, and the rest is unexplained. The sample table contains around 70,000 clones; only one count was recorded for approximately 85% of them. The ten top clones hold about 3.7% of the sample. What the time point label conveys for this sample: after neoadjuvant nivolumab, at surgical resection. This specimen consisted of PBMCs, obtained after nivolumab (anti-PD-1) treatment. These receptors were collected from a person aged 35 to 85 with oral cavity squamous cell carcinoma.

The rearrangement joins TRBV7-2 to TRBJ2-7; 7 bases fit TRBD1. CDR1 is SGHTA and CDR2 is FQGNSA in the germline V gene. V lost 5 bases, J lost 2 bases, and 9 bases stayed unmatched. The CDR3 is 15 amino acids. The CDR3 loop reads CASSRLLGQTYEQYF. CDR3 sequence (DNA): TGTGCCAGCAGCCGATTGCTGGGACAGACCTACGAGCAGTACTTC. The full variable domain, completed using reference TRBV7-2 and TRBJ2-7, is GAGVSQSPSNKVTEKGKDVELRCDPISGHTALYWYRQSLGQGLEFLIYFQGNSAPDKSGLPSDRFSAERTGGSVSTLTIQRTQQEDSAVYLCASSRLLGQTYEQYFGPGTRLTVT.

The genes are TRBV5-1 and TRBJ2-2, with a weak D call TRBD1 (6 bases). This CDR3 has 14 residues. Germline CDR1 and CDR2: SGHRS and YFSETQ. The germline V and J ends were trimmed by 0 bases and 7 bases, with 10 bases remaining between them. This CDR3 is CASSLDRAGGELFF. The DNA of the CDR3 is TGCGCCAGCAGCTTGGACAGGGCCGGCGGGGAGCTGTTTTTT.

This chain links TRBV29-1 with TRBJ2-5; D possibly matches TRBD1 or TRBD2 (5 bases each). The germline V and J ends were trimmed by 5 bases and 7 bases, with 20 bases remaining between them. The CDR3 totals 14 residues. Germline V gives CDR1 SQVTM, CDR2 ANQGSEA. This CDR3 reads CSVIDGTITGTQYF. Here the CDR3 DNA reads TGCAGCGTTATTGACGGGACCATAACCGGGACCCAGTACTTC.

The rearrangement joins TRBV6-6 to TRBJ2-1; 7 bases are shared with TRBD1. Germline CDR1 is MNHNY and CDR2 is SVGAGI (reference sequence). With V trimmed by 6 bases and J by 6 bases, 5 bases remained unmatched. The CDR3 loop spans 13 amino acids. The DNA for the CDR3 is TGTGCCAGCAGCACTACAGGGGTCAATGAGCAGTTCTTC. This translates into CASSTTGVNEQFF.

V is TRBV7-9 and J is TRBJ1-2; D remains ambiguous. The CDR3 is made up of 13 amino acids. Germline V gene lookup returns CDR1 SEHNR and CDR2 FQNEAQ (reference sequence). V was pared by 5 bases and J by 2 bases, with 9 bases between. The CDR3 coding sequence is TGTGCCAGCAGCCTCCGGACCAACTATGGCTACACCTTC. Protein product: CASSLRTNYGYTF. Looking up the rest from reference TRBV7-9 and TRBJ1-2 gives the full variable domain: DTGVSQNPRHKITKRGQNVTFRCDPISEHNRLYWYRQTLGQGPEFLTYFQNEAQLEKSRLLSDRFSAERPKGSFSTLEIQRTEQGDSAMYLCASSLRTNYGYTFGSGTRLTVV.

V gene TRBV7-3 combines with J gene TRBJ2-1, with D hard to call. Trimming took off 5 bases at V and 6 bases at J, with 11 bases between the two ends. Germline values: CDR1 SGHTA, CDR2 FQGTGA. The CDR3 extends over 13 amino acids. The CDR3 region has the DNA TGTGCCAGCAGCCCCGAGTTTGGCAATGAGCAGTTCTTC. Translation: CASSPEFGNEQFF.

In its sample, this clone was seen once. V is TRBV6-5 and J is TRBJ1-2, with TRBD1 matching over 9 bases. The V gene end was trimmed by 4 bases and the J gene end by 5 bases; junction bases not matched to a gene: 5. The CDR3 length is 14 residues. CDR1 is MNHEY, CDR2 SVGAGI, per germline. The CDR3 loop reads CASSSDRGFYGYTF. In DNA, the CDR3 is TGTGCCAGCAGTTCGGACAGGGGATTTTATGGCTACACCTTC.

The gene calls are TRBV5-5 and TRBJ2-3; TRBD2 agrees at 12 bases. V shed 3 bases and J 0 bases; nucleotides not matched to a gene: 5. The V gene's germline CDR1 is SGHKS and CDR2 YYEKEE (reference sequence). The CDR3 length is 17 residues. CDR3 amino acids: CASSSGLAGASTDTQYF. In DNA form, the CDR3 reads TGTGCCAGCAGCTCGGGACTAGCGGGTGCTAGCACAGATACGCAGTATTTT. The complete variable domain, with remaining parts taken from reference TRBV5-5 and TRBJ2-3, reads DAGVTQSPTHLIKTRGQQVTLRCSPISGHKSVSWYQQVLGQGPQFIFQYYEKEERGRGNFPDRFSARQFPNYSSELNVNALLLGDSALYLCASSSGLAGASTDTQYFGPGTRLTVL.

This clone was observed a handful of times. The J gene is TRBJ2-5, the V gene TRBV5-4, with no clear D. V lost 0 bases, J lost 2 bases, and 5 bases lay in between. This CDR3 spans 13 amino acids. Germline CDR1 and CDR2: SGHNT and YYREEE (reference sequence). The CDR3 DNA follows: TGTGCCAGCAGCTTGGTCACGCAAGAGACCCAGTACTTC. Translation: CASSLVTQETQYF. The whole variable domain, remainder taken from reference TRBV5-4 and TRBJ2-5, is ETGVTQSPTHLIKTRGQQVTLRCSSQSGHNTVSWYQQALGQGPQFIFQYYREEENGRGNFPPRFSGLQFPNYSSELNVNALELDDSALYLCASSLVTQETQYFGPGTRLLVL.

The rearrangement uses TRBV18 and TRBJ2-3; D remains unclear. The ends were cut back, 4 bases at V and 3 bases at J, with 8 bases in the middle. Germline V gene sequence: CDR1 KGHSH, CDR2 LQKENI. The length of the CDR3 is 13 residues. The CDR3 protein is CASSLFETDTQYF. CDR3 DNA sequence: TGTGCCAGCTCACTATTCGAAACAGATACGCAGTATTTT.

The gene calls are TRBV5-1 and TRBJ2-7, with 8 bases matching TRBD2. The V gene's germline CDR1 is SGHRS and CDR2 YFSETQ. The V gene end was trimmed by 4 bases and the J gene end by 12 bases; junction bases not matched to a gene: 15. This CDR3 region has 14 residues. CDR3 bases: TGCGCCAGCAGCCAGGGCCGACTAGCGTCTGTGTGGTACTTC. Its translation is CASSQGRLASVWYF. Supplemented by reference TRBV5-1 and TRBJ2-7, the full variable domain reads KAGVTQTPRYLIKTRGQQVTLSCSPISGHRSVSWYQQTPGQGLQFLFEYFSETQRNKGNFPGRFSGRQFSNSRSEMNVSTLELGDSALYLCASSQGRLASVWYFGPGTRLTVT.

This clone was detected once. The genes are TRBV13 and TRBJ2-7, with TRBD2 matching 7 bases. Per germline, CDR1 PRHDT and CDR2 FYEKMQ (reference sequence). V lost 3 bases, J lost 2 bases, and 4 bases stayed unmatched. CDR3 length equals 14 residues. CDR3 amino acids: CASSLGGATYEQYF. Here the CDR3 DNA reads TGTGCCAGCAGCTTGGGAGGGGCGACCTACGAGCAGTACTTC. Complete variable domain (other parts from reference TRBV13 and TRBJ2-7): AAGVIQSPRHLIKEKRETATLKCYPIPRHDTVYWYQQGPGQDPQFLISFYEKMQSDKGSIPDRFSAQQFSDYHSELNMSSLELGDSALYFCASSLGGATYEQYFGPGTRLTVT.

The V and J genes are TRBV9 and TRBJ2-1; 8 nucleotides match TRBD2. The CDR3 has 14 residues. The germline CDR1 and CDR2 sequences are SGDLS and YYNGEE. V lost 3 bases and J lost 8; bases outside the gene matches: 7. The CDR3 region is CASSAATAGDEQFF. As DNA, the CDR3 is TGTGCCAGCAGCGCCGCAACAGCGGGAGATGAGCAGTTCTTC. The variable domain in full, with the rest retrieved from reference TRBV9 and TRBJ2-1, is DSGVTQTPKHLITATGQRVTLRCSPRSGDLSVYWYQQSLDQGLQFLIQYYNGEERAKGNILERFSAQQFPDLHSELNLSSLELGDSALYFCASSAATAGDEQFFGPGTRLTVL.

V is TRBV30 and J is TRBJ1-2, with a possible D match to TRBD1 (6 bases). Germline V lookup: CDR1 GTSNPN, CDR2 SVGIG (reference sequence). The CDR3 runs to 12 residues. Trimming cost V 8 bases and J 7 bases, with 17 bases left between them. CDR3 in amino acids: CAAGWGAGGYTF. The CDR3 nucleotides are TGTGCCGCCGGCTGGGGGGCGGGTGGCTACACCTTC.

The sample holds a few counts of this clone. The chain couples TRBV19 to TRBJ1-3; D remains unclear. V dropped 3 bases and J dropped 0 bases, with 9 bases sitting between them. The germline V gene has CDR1 LNHDA and CDR2 SQIVND (reference sequence). This CDR3 contains 15 residues. The CDR3 sequence is CASSIGRVSGNTIYF. For the CDR3, the DNA is TGTGCCAGTAGTATCGGCAGAGTCTCTGGAAACACCATATATTTT.

The chain uses TRBV4-1 and TRBJ1-3; D is possibly TRBD1 (5 bases). Germline CDR1 reads MGHRA; CDR2 reads YSYEKL. V lost 4 bases to trimming and J lost 1 base, with 11 bases between them. The CDR3 extends over 15 amino acids. CDR3 sequence reads: CASSRSPGSGNTIYF. CDR3 bases: TGCGCCAGCAGCCGAAGCCCAGGGTCTGGAAACACCATATATTTT.

The V and J genes are TRBV5-1 and TRBJ2-3; 10 bases line up with TRBD2. CDR1 and CDR2 from the germline V gene are SGHRS and YFSETQ. CDR3 length: 17 residues. Trimming removed 1 base from V and 1 base from J; junction bases left unmatched: 6. The CDR3 DNA is TGCGCCAGCAGCTTGAGCGGGAGGGCCGAGGGCACAGATACGCAGTATTTT. Translated: CASSLSGRAEGTDTQYF.

The chain carries TRBV19 and TRBJ2-3; a weak D match, TRBD1 (6 bases). The CDR3 covers 13 residues. The V gene lost 5 bases and the J gene lost 6 bases, with 12 bases spanning the gap. CDR1 and CDR2 (germline): LNHDA, SQIVND (reference sequence). The CDR3 reads CASSEAGVDTQYF. CDR3 nucleotide sequence: TGTGCCAGTAGTGAGGCAGGGGTCGATACGCAGTATTTT.

The chain is built from TRBV25-1 and TRBJ2-2; 8 positions match TRBD1. Trimming removed 4 bases from V and 4 bases from J; junction bases left unmatched: 5. CDR1 MGHDK and CDR2 SYGVNS come from the germline V gene. The length of the CDR3 is 15 residues. The CDR3 DNA is TGTGCCAGCAGTGTCAGGGGGCTTAGCACCGGGGAGCTGTTTTTT. Protein: CASSVRGLSTGELFF.

V is TRBV7-8 and J is TRBJ2-1, with a weak D call TRBD2 (6 bases). CDR3 size: 13 residues. From germline, CDR1 is SGHVS and CDR2 FQNEAQ. Trimming removed 5 bases from V and 6 bases from J, with 11 bases in between. CDR3 DNA sequence: TGTGCCAGCAGCCACGGGACTGGCAATGAGCAGTTCTTC. The encoded protein is CASSHGTGNEQFF.

The chain recombines TRBV5-6 with TRBJ1-1; D gene unclear. V was cut by 6 bases and J by 4 bases, with 10 bases left in between. Germline V gene sequence: CDR1 SGHDT, CDR2 YYEEEE. CDR3 size: 12 residues. CDR3 DNA: TGTGCCAGCACCCGTTTTGGCACTGAAGCTTTCTTT. It translates to CASTRFGTEAFF.

This chain joins TRBV29-1 and TRBJ1-2; possibly TRBD1 for D (6 bases). In germline, CDR1 is SQVTM, CDR2 ANQGSEA. V was cut by 7 bases and J by 2 bases, with 11 bases left in between. CDR3 size: 12 residues. CDR3 in DNA: TGCAGCGCCGGGACAACCAACTATGGCTACACCTTC. Translated, it gives CSAGTTNYGYTF.

V is TRBV7-9 and J is TRBJ2-7; TRBD2 aligns across 7 bases. The J segment lost 1 base and the V segment lost 5 bases, leaving 2 bases of the junction unmatched. The length of the CDR3 is 13 residues. Germline V lookup: CDR1 SEHNR, CDR2 FQNEAQ (reference sequence). Here the CDR3 reads CASSPSGSYEQYF. CDR3 sequence (DNA): TGTGCCAGCAGCCCTAGCGGATCCTACGAGCAGTACTTC.

The rearrangement uses TRBV5-4 and TRBJ2-3; no clear D. Germline V gives CDR1 SGHNT, CDR2 YYREEE (reference sequence). The CDR3 extends over 15 amino acids. With 0 bases removed from V and 1 base from J, the gap between germline ends came to 9 bases. The DNA of the CDR3 is TGTGCCAGCAGCTTGGACCCGAAGGGCACAGATACGCAGTATTTT. As protein: CASSLDPKGTDTQYF.

This chain uses TRBV30 with TRBJ2-7; the match to TRBD2 covers 12 bases. The V gene end was trimmed by 2 bases and the J gene end by 2 bases; junction bases not matched to a gene: 4. The CDR3 runs to 15 residues. Germline V gene lookup returns CDR1 GTSNPN and CDR2 SVGIG (reference sequence). The CDR3 sequence is CAWSRLAGGPYEQYF. In DNA, the CDR3 is TGTGCCTGGAGTAGGCTAGCGGGAGGGCCCTACGAGCAGTACTTC.

J is TRBJ1-2 and V is TRBV6-5; 8 positions agree with TRBD1. The germline V gene has CDR1 MNHEY and CDR2 SVGAGI. With 2 bases clipped from V and 8 bases from J, the junction kept 13 bases outside the gene matches. There are 16 residues in the CDR3. The CDR3 DNA follows: TGTGCCAGCAGTTACGACCGGGGGCAGGGGGCGTTCGGCTACACCTTC. Residues: CASSYDRGQGAFGYTF.

The V call is TRBV7-8, the J call TRBJ2-6; D not certain. V shed 4 bases and J shed 0 bases, with 16 bases lying between them. The CDR3 has 18 residues. Germline assignment: CDR1 SGHVS and CDR2 FQNEAQ. CDR3 in amino acids: CASSSSAAFYSGANVLTF. CDR3 nucleotides: TGTGCCAGCAGCTCCTCGGCGGCTTTTTACTCTGGGGCCAACGTCCTGACTTTC.

The chain joins TRBV7-9 to TRBJ2-7; D not resolved. Germline V gene lookup returns CDR1 SEHNR and CDR2 FQNEAQ (reference sequence). Trimming removed 4 bases from V and 3 bases from J, with 4 bases in between. This CDR3 has 11 residues. CDR3 nucleotide sequence: TGTGCCAGCAGCTCTCACTACGAGCAGTACTTC. Translation: CASSSHYEQYF.